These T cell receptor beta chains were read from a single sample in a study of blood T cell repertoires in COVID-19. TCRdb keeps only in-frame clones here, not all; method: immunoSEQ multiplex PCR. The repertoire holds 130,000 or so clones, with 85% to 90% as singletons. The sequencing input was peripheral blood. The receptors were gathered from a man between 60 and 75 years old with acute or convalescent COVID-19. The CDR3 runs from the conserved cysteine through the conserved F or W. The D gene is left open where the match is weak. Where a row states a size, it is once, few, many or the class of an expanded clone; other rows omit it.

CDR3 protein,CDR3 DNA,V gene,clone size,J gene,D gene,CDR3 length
CASSLGGRYTDTQYF,TGTGCCAGCAGCTTAGGGGGGAGGTACACAGATACGCAGTATTTT,TRBV7-2,NA,TRBJ2-3,NA,15
CASSSGKRESPIQYF,TGTGCCAGCAGTTCCGGGAAGCGGGAGAGCCCCATTCAGTACTTC,TRBV28,NA,TRBJ2-4,TRBD2,15
CAISPSIDSYEQYF,TGTGCCATCAGCCCATCAATAGACTCTTACGAGCAGTACTTC,TRBV10-3,NA,TRBJ2-7,NA,14
CASSIEDGTGGSPLHF,TGTGCCAGTAGTATAGAAGATGGGACAGGTGGTTCACCCCTCCACTTT,TRBV19,NA,TRBJ1-6,TRBD1,16
CASSLVAGASPDTQYF,TGTGCCAGCAGCTTGGTTGCGGGAGCCTCGCCAGATACGCAGTATTTT,TRBV11-2,NA,TRBJ2-3,TRBD2,16
CASSSWGPLSSYNEQFF,TGTGCCAGCAGCTCCTGGGGCCCACTCAGCTCCTACAATGAGCAGTTCTTC,TRBV14,NA,TRBJ2-1,NA,17
CAWSVRGKDGEKLFF,TGTGCCTGGAGTGTACGAGGGAAAGACGGCGAAAAACTGTTTTTT,TRBV30,NA,TRBJ1-4,NA,15
CASSGTAGRAYEQYF,TGTGCCAGTAGCGGGACAGCTGGACGGGCCTACGAGCAGTACTTC,TRBV19,NA,TRBJ2-7,TRBD1,15
CASTQTGGYEQYF,TGTGCCAGCACCCAGACAGGGGGATACGAGCAGTACTTC,TRBV5-6,NA,TRBJ2-7,TRBD1,13
CASSPWPYSGSKTDTQYF,TGTGCCAGCAGCCCTTGGCCCTATAGCGGGAGTAAGACAGATACGCAGTATTTT,TRBV7-3,NA,TRBJ2-3,TRBD2,18
CSAGLAEGDTQYF,TGCAGCGCTGGACTAGCCGAGGGAGATACGCAGTATTTT,TRBV29-1,NA,TRBJ2-3,TRBD2,13
CASSFGAGPGQFF,TGTGCCAGCAGCTTTGGGGCAGGCCCCGGGCAGTTCTTC,TRBV5-6,NA,TRBJ2-1,NA,13
CASSLIGEGYGYTF,TGTGCCAGCAGCTTGATCGGGGAGGGGTATGGCTACACCTTC,TRBV5-6,once,TRBJ1-2,NA,14
CASSQDAGSNSPLHF,TGCGCCAGCAGCCAAGACGCAGGGTCAAATTCACCCCTCCACTTT,TRBV4-3,NA,TRBJ1-6,NA,15
CASSRGQLGTAEAFF,TGTGCCAGCAGCCGCGGACAGCTGGGAACGGCTGAAGCTTTCTTT,TRBV3-1/TRBV3-2,once,TRBJ1-1,NA,15
CASSFAGPQGSGPQHF,TGTGCCAGCAGTTTTGCGGGGCCCCAAGGGAGCGGGCCCCAGCATTTT,TRBV28,NA,TRBJ1-5,NA,16
CASSPGGSYEQYF,TGTGCCAGCAGCCCAGGAGGCTCCTACGAGCAGTACTTC,TRBV27,NA,TRBJ2-7,NA,13
CASSSTGSYEQYF,TGTGCCAGCAGCTCAACGGGTAGTTACGAGCAGTACTTC,TRBV7-8,once,TRBJ2-7,NA,13
CASSEWRGRGDTQYF,TGTGCCAGCAGTGAATGGAGGGGGCGAGGAGATACGCAGTATTTT,TRBV6-1,once,TRBJ2-3,NA,15
CASSQYTGGAEQFF,TGTGCCAGCAGCCAGTACACAGGGGGAGCTGAGCAGTTCTTC,TRBV7-3,NA,TRBJ2-1,TRBD1,14
CASSMEGTGGEQFF,TGTGCCAGTAGTATGGAGGGAACTGGTGGTGAGCAGTTCTTC,TRBV19,NA,TRBJ2-1,NA,14
CASSSRGRGLSYEQYF,TGTGCCAGCAGCTCCAGGGGGCGGGGACTCTCCTACGAGCAGTACTTC,TRBV5-8,NA,TRBJ2-7,TRBD1,16
CAWSRLDYSNQPQHF,TGTGCCTGGAGCAGGTTGGATTATAGCAATCAGCCCCAGCATTTT,TRBV30,NA,TRBJ1-5,NA,15
CASFNSRQGGYTF,TGTGCCAGCTTTAACTCCCGCCAGGGTGGCTACACCTTC,TRBV27,NA,TRBJ1-2,NA,13
CASSQDLRGGYGYTF,TGTGCCAGCAGCCAAGATCTGCGGGGGGGATATGGCTACACCTTC,TRBV3-1/TRBV3-2,NA,TRBJ1-2,NA,15
CASSLEVSSYNEQFF,TGTGCCAGCAGCTTAGAAGTGAGTTCCTACAATGAGCAGTTCTTC,TRBV7-9,NA,TRBJ2-1,NA,15
CASSQGTGSRAYGYTF,TGCGCCAGCAGCCAAGGGACAGGGTCAAGGGCCTATGGCTACACCTTC,TRBV4-3,NA,TRBJ1-2,TRBD1,16
CAISPARDSITGGYTF,TGTGCCATCAGTCCGGCGAGGGACAGTATTACGGGGGGCTACACCTTC,TRBV10-3,NA,TRBJ1-2,TRBD1,16
CASSLGRQARGEQYF,TGTGCCAGCAGCTTAGGCCGGCAGGCACGGGGCGAGCAGTACTTC,TRBV13,NA,TRBJ2-7,NA,15
CASSPAATGGSSGYTF,TGTGCCAGCAGTCCCGCCGCGACCGGTGGGAGTAGTGGCTACACCTTC,TRBV6-4,NA,TRBJ1-2,NA,16
CSVRQTGRSQFF,TGCAGCGTCCGCCAGACAGGACGCTCACAGTTCTTC,TRBV29-1,NA,TRBJ2-1,NA,12
CASRRQGDGYGYTF,TGTGCCAGTAGAAGACAGGGTGACGGCTATGGCTACACCTTC,TRBV19,NA,TRBJ1-2,TRBD1,14
CASSPSGRKTEQYF,TGTGCCAGCAGTCCGAGCGGGAGAAAAACCGAGCAGTACTTC,TRBV6-2/TRBV6-3,NA,TRBJ2-7,TRBD2,14
CASSSGTAYEQYF,TGTGCCAGCAGTTCTGGGACAGCTTACGAGCAGTACTTC,TRBV12-3/TRBV12-4,NA,TRBJ2-7,TRBD1,13
CASSPTSLGINEKLFF,TGTGCCAGCAGCCCCACGTCATTGGGCATTAATGAAAAACTGTTTTTT,TRBV9,NA,TRBJ1-4,NA,16
CASKRLAEENEQFF,TGTGCCAGCAAGAGACTAGCGGAGGAAAATGAGCAGTTCTTC,TRBV6-5,NA,TRBJ2-1,TRBD2,14
CASLGQGRYEQYF,TGTGCCAGCCTAGGACAGGGAAGATACGAGCAGTACTTC,TRBV28,NA,TRBJ2-7,TRBD1,13
CASSRLAGSSYEQYF,TGTGCCAGCAGTCGACTAGCGGGCAGCTCCTACGAGCAGTACTTC,TRBV6-2/TRBV6-3,NA,TRBJ2-7,TRBD2,15
CASRPTGSNTGELFF,TGTGCCAGTAGACCGACAGGTTCGAACACCGGGGAGCTGTTTTTT,TRBV19,NA,TRBJ2-2,NA,15
CASSPRFAIDTYEQYF,TGTGCCAGCAGCCCCAGGTTCGCGATTGATACCTACGAGCAGTACTTC,TRBV28,once,TRBJ2-7,NA,16
CSVVAVLNTEAFF,TGCAGCGTTGTGGCAGTTCTGAACACTGAAGCTTTCTTT,TRBV29-1,NA,TRBJ1-1,NA,13
CASSYGLASTDTQYF,TGCGCCAGCAGCTACGGACTAGCTAGCACAGATACGCAGTATTTT,TRBV5-1,NA,TRBJ2-3,TRBD2,15
CASRPIGTANTGELFF,TGTGCCAGCAGGCCCATCGGGACAGCGAACACCGGGGAGCTGTTTTTT,TRBV5-6,NA,TRBJ2-2,TRBD1,16
CASSEYGGRGEQYF,TGTGCCAGCAGTGAATATGGGGGCAGAGGCGAGCAGTACTTC,TRBV6-1,once,TRBJ2-7,NA,14
CASSPIYSGRSYNEQFF,TGCGCCAGCAGTCCAATTTATAGCGGTCGCTCCTACAATGAGCAGTTCTTC,TRBV10-2,NA,TRBJ2-1,NA,17
CASSSRGFGDTQYF,TGTGCCAGCAGTTCCCGGGGATTTGGAGATACGCAGTATTTT,TRBV28,NA,TRBJ2-3,NA,14
CASMRADFYEQYF,TGTGCCAGCATGCGAGCGGACTTCTACGAGCAGTACTTC,TRBV6-5,NA,TRBJ2-7,NA,13
CASSLNSFNEKLFF,TGTGCCAGCAGCTTAAACAGCTTTAATGAAAAACTGTTTTTT,TRBV7-9,once,TRBJ1-4,NA,14
CASSFIQGTNEKLFF,TGTGCCAGCAGCTTCATCCAGGGCACTAATGAAAAACTGTTTTTT,TRBV7-6,NA,TRBJ1-4,NA,15
CASSPSGGVETQYF,TGCGCCAGCAGCCCGTCGGGGGGCGTGGAGACCCAGTACTTC,TRBV5-1,once,TRBJ2-5,NA,14
CASSPNVPGEGEQFF,TGCGCCAGCAGCCCGAACGTACCCGGGGAGGGTGAGCAGTTCTTC,TRBV5-1,NA,TRBJ2-1,TRBD2,15
CASSHSGELFF,TGTGCCAGCAGCCACTCCGGGGAGCTGTTTTTT,TRBV6-2/TRBV6-3,once,TRBJ2-2,NA,11
CASSPRFNEKLFF,TGTGCCAGCAGCCCCAGGTTTAATGAAAAACTGTTTTTT,TRBV12-3/TRBV12-4,NA,TRBJ1-4,NA,13